The present T cell receptor (beta chain) was sequenced within a study of cytomegalovirus exposure and HLA in healthy donors. The study, taken as a whole, reports: Reportedly, fewer N-insertions than the roughly 600-donor mean appeared in an Asian-associated ancestry cluster in a later analysis.

13 Jbeta primers and 60 Vbeta primers were used for the PCR. Method: immunoSEQ multiplex PCR; TCRdb's copy keeps in-frame clones and lacks some. The sample yields about 160,000 clones, around 75% seen once. The CDR3 totals 14 residues. Germline V lookup: CDR1 SGHTA, CDR2 FQGTGA. Trimming took off 1 base at V and 1 base at J, with 7 bases between the two ends. Details on this clone: As yet, its antigen is unknown.

The source material was PBMCs. The receptor comes from a woman aged 45-65 years in good health and CMV-seropositive. The chain recombines TRBV7-3 with TRBJ2-5, with D tentatively TRBD1 (6 bases). The CDR3: CASSLRGPQETQYF. CDR3 nucleotide sequence: TGTGCCAGCAGCTTAAGGGGGCCCCAAGAGACCCAGTACTTC.